A single T cell receptor (beta chain) is shown here with its context. What it binds is unknown. Treatment meaning: randomized to nivolumab then ipilimumab (arm A) or the reverse (arm B). From germline, CDR1 is MNHNS and CDR2 SASEGT. The CDR3 runs 14 residues. Trimming left V 1 base short and J 0 bases short, with 6 bases between. Clones were sequenced by immunoSEQ multiplex PCR, and TCRdb holds only the in-frame ones, with some missing. The table includes about 7,400 clones, 20% to 25% detected once. The data were taken from a study of sequential checkpoint blockade in melanoma. Study findings and constraints: In arm A, pretreatment tumor clonality was associated with response.

The sequence was obtained from a human donor with melanoma. The chain has TRBV6-1 and TRBJ1-2; no clear D gene. The sample was tumor tissue (inferred from file names), taken from a patient given nivolumab and ipilimumab in sequence. The CDR3 reads CASSEGGTNYGYTF. CDR3 DNA sequence: TGTGCCAGCAGTGAAGGGGGAACTAACTATGGCTACACCTTC.